These 5 T cell receptor beta chains were sequenced from one sample in a study of T cell repertoires in cytomegalovirus infection (dated by TCRdb to 2018 to 2020). Sequencing used an Illumina HiSeq 1500. The raw public data were reprocessed by TCRdb itself: fastp quality trimming at Q25, MiXCR clonotype calling, in-frame beta chains only. One record per CDR3 amino acid sequence lists the most common genes and DNA. The sample table contains 600,000 to 800,000 distinct CDR3 sequences; only one count was recorded for 20% to 25% of them. Less than 10% of the sample belongs to the ten largest clones. Sequenced input: CD8+ T cells from PBMCs. Receptors originate from a human donor in good health (CMV status not recorded). Some clones in this sample may be carry-over from other donors' samples.

The rearrangement links TRBV29-1 to TRBJ2-1; 7 nucleotides align to TRBD1. From germline, CDR1 is SQVTM and CDR2 ANQGSEA. The V segment lost 7 bases and the J segment 0 bases; nucleotides outside the gene matches: 3. This CDR3 is built from 13 residues. DNA for the CDR3: TGCAGCGGTGGGGACAGCTCCTACAATGAGCAGTTCTTC. It is translated as CSGGDSSYNEQFF.

Notes on this clonotype: An end of the junction differs from the germline gene, which may be a read error. The chain couples TRBV28 to TRBJ1-5, with D tentatively TRBD1 (5 bases). The germline V gene has CDR1 MDHEN and CDR2 SYDVKM. This CDR3 spans 14 amino acids. The CDR3 nucleotides read TGTGCCAACAGTTTTCAGGGAAGTTGGCAGCCCCAGCATTTT. It encodes CANSFQGSWQPQHF.

In its sample, this clonotype was seen many times. The rearrangement uses TRBV7-8 and TRBJ1-6, with 10 bases identical to TRBD1. The CDR3 loop spans 15 amino acids. The germline V gene encodes CDR1 SGHVS and CDR2 FQNEAQ. The V segment lost 0 bases and the J segment 10 bases; nucleotides outside the gene matches: 3. CDR3 DNA sequence: TGTGCCAGCAGCTTAGCCGGACAGGGGGTATCACCCCTCCACTTT. This encodes CASSLAGQGVSPLHF.

The rearrangement links TRBV29-1 to TRBJ2-7; TRBD1 matches 7 bases. V dropped 6 bases and J dropped 2; count of bases not matched to a gene: 7. CDR1 SQVTM and CDR2 ANQGSEA come from the germline V gene. The CDR3 has 13 amino acids. CDR3 sequence: CSVVTGAAYEQYF. The CDR3 DNA reads TGCAGCGTAGTCACAGGGGCCGCCTACGAGCAGTACTTC.

The table lists this clonotype with a few counts. The CDR3 bases are TGTGCCAGTAGTATAGACAGGCCGAACACTGAAGCTTTCTTT. Amino acid sequence: CASSIDRPNTEAFF. The rearrangement links TRBV19 to TRBJ1-1; no clear D gene. Germline V gene lookup returns CDR1 LNHDA and CDR2 SQIVND (reference sequence). V lost 0 bases and J lost 1, with 6 bases in between. The CDR3 covers 14 residues.